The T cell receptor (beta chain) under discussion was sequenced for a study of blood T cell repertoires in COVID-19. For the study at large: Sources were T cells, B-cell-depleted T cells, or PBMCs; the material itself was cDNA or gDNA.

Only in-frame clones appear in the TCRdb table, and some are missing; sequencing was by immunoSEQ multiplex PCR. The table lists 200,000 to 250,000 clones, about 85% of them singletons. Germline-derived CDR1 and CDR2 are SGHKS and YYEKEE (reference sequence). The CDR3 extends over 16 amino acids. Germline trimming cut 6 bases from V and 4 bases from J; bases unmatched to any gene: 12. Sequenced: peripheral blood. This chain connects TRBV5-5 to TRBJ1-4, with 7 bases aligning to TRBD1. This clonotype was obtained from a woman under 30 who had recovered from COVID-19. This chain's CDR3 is CASTWGRTGVNEKLFF. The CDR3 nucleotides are TGTGCCAGCACCTGGGGGCGTACAGGGGTTAATGAAAAACTGTTTTTT.